The rows below give T cell receptor beta chains drawn from one sample of a study of T cell clones after liver transplantation. Profiling relied on immunoSEQ multiplex PCR, and the TCRdb table lists in-frame clones only, not all of them. Among about 75,000 clones listed, less than 90% were seen once. This specimen consisted of CD4+ T cells from blood, obtained around 50 months after liver transplant. These receptors were collected from a human patient who received a liver transplant. The graft donor may account for some of the T cells. Each CDR3 is given with its conserved first and last residue. D genes are given only for firm matches. For some rows the clone size is stated as once, few or many, or as a class when expanded; others skip it.

v_call	cdr3_length	d_call	clone_size	j_call	cdr3_aa	cdr3_nt
TRBV5-4	14	.	.	TRBJ1-5	CASSLGGANQPQHF	TGTGCCAGCAGCTTAGGAGGGGCCAATCAGCCCCAGCATTTT
TRBV7-2	15	.	.	TRBJ1-1	CASSPRRVGSAEAFF	TGTGCCAGCAGCCCCCGCAGGGTAGGATCCGCTGAAGCTTTCTTT
TRBV7-9	16	TRBD2	.	TRBJ2-3	CASSGASGSGTDTQYF	TGTGCCAGCAGCGGCGCTAGCGGGAGTGGCACAGATACGCAGTATTTT
TRBV7-3	13	.	.	TRBJ2-1	CASSVIQGNEQFF	TGTGCCAGCAGCGTAATACAGGGAAATGAGCAGTTCTTC
TRBV19	16	TRBD1	.	TRBJ1-1	CASSRGQGRGNTEAFF	TGTGCCAGTAGTCGCGGACAGGGGAGAGGCAACACTGAAGCTTTCTTT
TRBV5-1	18	.	.	TRBJ1-3	CASSLDPTLGYSGNTIYF	TGCGCCAGCAGCTTGGACCCAACGCTAGGGTATTCTGGAAACACCATATATTTT
TRBV28	17	TRBD2	once	TRBJ2-1	CASSGTSGRAVIDEQFF	TGTGCCAGCTCGGGGACTAGCGGGAGGGCGGTCATTGATGAGCAGTTCTTC
TRBV4-1	16	TRBD2	.	TRBJ2-7	CASSQAVAGVSYEQYF	TGCGCCAGCAGCCAGGCTGTGGCGGGGGTCTCCTACGAGCAGTACTTC
TRBV10-3	16	TRBD1	medium-sized	TRBJ2-7	CAIGETGNKGTYEQYF	TGTGCCATCGGCGAGACAGGGAATAAGGGCACCTACGAGCAGTACTTC
TRBV27	17	TRBD2	.	TRBJ2-5	CASRAPAGGPERETQYF	TGTGCCAGCCGGGCTCCGGCGGGAGGGCCGGAGCGGGAGACCCAGTACTTC
TRBV4-1	14	.	.	TRBJ2-1	CASSLDRGTNEQFF	TGCGCCAGCAGCCTGGACCGCGGGACTAATGAGCAGTTCTTC
TRBV6-1	11	TRBD1	.	TRBJ1-2	CASGTDYGYTF	TGTGCCAGCGGGACAGACTATGGCTACACCTTC
TRBV7-2	14	TRBD2	.	TRBJ2-5	CASSSLAFQETQYF	TGTGCCAGCAGCTCACTAGCGTTCCAAGAGACCCAGTACTTC
TRBV6-1	13	.	once	TRBJ2-7	CASSEYRVGEQYF	TGTGCCAGCAGTGAATACAGGGTCGGCGAGCAGTACTTC
TRBV30	13	.	.	TRBJ1-4	CAWKLQGSEKLFF	TGTGCCTGGAAATTACAGGGCAGTGAAAAACTGTTTTTT
TRBV11-2	16	.	many	TRBJ2-1	CASSLGRGRAYNEQFF	TGTGCCAGCAGCTTGGGTCGTGGGAGAGCCTACAATGAGCAGTTCTTC
TRBV9	15	TRBD1	once	TRBJ2-5	CASSDTGDYRETQYF	TGTGCCAGCAGCGATACAGGGGATTACCGGGAGACCCAGTACTTC
TRBV10-3	17	.	.	TRBJ1-2	CAISDSGPSMPNYGYTF	TGTGCCATCAGTGACTCGGGGCCATCCATGCCTAACTATGGCTACACCTTC